This TCR beta chain was captured by sequencing in a study of blood T cell repertoires in COVID-19. Across the study: PBMCs, B-cell-depleted T cells, or T cells provided the cDNA or gDNA that made up the material.

Profiled with immunoSEQ multiplex PCR; TCRdb holds only in-frame clones, not every one. Of around 190,000 clones detected, around 90% appear once; the ten largest clones hold approximately 10%. This CDR3 is built from 12 residues. The V end was cut by 1 base, the J end by 6 bases, with 6 bases between. Germline lookup yields CDR1 LGHNA and CDR2 YNFKEQ. Sequenced input: PBMCs or T cells enriched from blood (not recorded which). The chain uses TRBV4-2 and TRBJ1-2; no firm D call. The TCR was taken from a man between 18 and 29 years old with acute COVID-19. The CDR3 here is CASSQVSDGYTF. For the CDR3, the DNA is TGTGCCAGCAGCCAAGTCAGCGATGGCTACACCTTC.